The following is a TCR beta chain sequence with its context. Only in-frame clones appear in the TCRdb table, and some are missing; sequencing was by immunoSEQ multiplex PCR. The data contain about 2.5 million clones, 85% to 95% of them singletons. CDR3 length equals 15 residues. Germline V gives CDR1 SGHDN, CDR2 FVKESK. The V end lost 0 bases, the J end lost 0 bases, and 6 bases lay between the germline ends. This specimen belongs to a study of shared clonotypes between healthy human individuals. The specimen sequenced was naive CD4+ T cells from PBMCs. Documented subset: CD45RA+ positively selected. The source is a man aged 18 to 30 in good health. Some clones in this sample may be carry-over from other donors' samples. The rearrangement links TRBV14 to TRBJ1-3; no reliable D call. The CDR3 spells CASSQDSFSGNTIYF. The CDR3 bases are TGTGCCAGCAGCCAAGACAGCTTCTCTGGAAACACCATATATTTT.